This T cell receptor beta chain stems from a study of blood T cells in healthy people across ages. The second PCR ran about 6 to 12 cycles with a sample-barcoded 5' primer and J-beta primers. TCRdb reprocessed the 5' RACE reads with MiXCR, giving one entry per CDR3 protein. The sample has over 700,000 distinct CDR3 sequences, approximately 25% seen once. Trimming left V 6 bases short and J 2 bases short, with 14 bases between. Germline lookup yields CDR1 SQVTM and CDR2 ANQGSEA. This CDR3 has 14 residues. Each of the donors had roughly 9.7 milliliters of peripheral blood drawn into EDTA-treated Vacutainer tubes. These data were likewise used in another study, on T cells of mothers and their children.

The sequence was obtained from a boy aged 5-17 years in good health. Sequencing was performed on blood. The genes are TRBV29-1 and TRBJ2-1; D not certain. The CDR3: CSVNTANPYNEQFF. In nucleotides, the CDR3 is TGCAGCGTAAACACCGCAAACCCCTACAATGAGCAGTTCTTC.